This T cell receptor beta chain is drawn from a study of shared clonotypes between healthy human individuals. Findings and caveats of the study: Clonotypes that were shared across a handful of donors made up around 5% of naive CD4 clonotypes. Larger estimated richness was generally recorded for naive subsets relative to memory subsets.

This table comes from immunoSEQ multiplex PCR, and its TCRdb copy is limited to in-frame clones, with some not included. Here the sample spans 2,500,000 or so clones, roughly nine tenths being singletons. Note on this clone: The antigen is unknown.

The ends were cut back, 6 bases at V and 5 bases at J, with 19 bases in the middle. This CDR3 spans 15 amino acids. Germline V gene lookup returns CDR1 KGHSH and CDR2 LQKENI. The chain is built from TRBV18 and TRBJ2-5; D gene ambiguous. The clonotype originates from a man younger than 35 in good health. The sample consisted of naive CD4+ T cells sorted from blood. Subset reported: CD45RA+ positively selected. CDR3 in amino acids: CASSPLAVAVETQYF. In nucleotides, the CDR3 is TGTGCCAGCTCCCCCCTCGCGGTAGCAGTTGAGACCCAGTACTTC.